This T cell receptor (beta chain) was found in a study of OX40 agonist ivuxolimab in advanced cancers. Study-wide background: Having had anti-PD-1, anti-PD-L1 or anti-CTLA-4 therapy before was allowed, and about 42% had some.

This clone has only one observation. Its antigen is unknown. Study-wide findings and caveats: Expanded clones belonging to CD8+ T cells outnumbered, on average, those of CD4+. Partial responders at 0.1-3.0 mg/kg showed near-lowest clonal expansion. Some nonresponders additionally presented with little normalized T-cell clonal expansion.

Sequencing used immunoSEQ multiplex PCR; TCRdb keeps in-frame clones, though not all of them. The table records about 75,000 clones, 86% of them present only once. The V gene's germline CDR1 is MNHEY and CDR2 SVGAGI. The CDR3 length is 15 residues. With 6 bases clipped from V and 0 bases from J, the junction kept 5 bases outside the gene matches. The specimen comprised CD4+ or CD8+ T cells sorted from blood, sampled in a trial of the OX40 agonist ivuxolimab. The receptor was derived from an adult with an advanced solid tumor such as melanoma, head and neck, liver or kidney cancer. The V gene is TRBV6-5, the J gene TRBJ2-1, with 7 bases identical to TRBD1. The CDR3 region is CASRTGASSYNEQFF. In DNA, the CDR3 is TGTGCCAGCAGAACAGGGGCGAGCTCCTACAATGAGCAGTTCTTC.